The 22 T cell receptor beta chains below all came from one sample that was sequenced in a study of shared clonotypes between healthy human individuals. Sequencing was performed with immunoSEQ multiplex PCR; in TCRdb, only in-frame clones are kept and a portion is missing. In the table there are about 490,000 clones, about 80% of which are singletons. What was sequenced was PBMCs. These receptors came from a woman aged 40 to 50 in good health. Some clones in this sample may be carry-over from other donors' samples.

The V gene is TRBV28, the J gene TRBJ2-6; D is uncertain. V was pared by 3 bases and J by 0 bases, with 9 bases between. The germline V gene encodes CDR1 MDHEN and CDR2 SYDVKM. The CDR3 runs 16 residues. This CDR3 is CASSLIYNSGANVLTF. CDR3 in DNA: TGTGCCAGCAGTTTGATATATAACTCTGGGGCCAACGTCCTGACTTTC.

This chain joins TRBV14 and TRBJ2-7; D possibly corresponds to TRBD1 (6 bases). The V end was cut by 8 bases, the J end by 2 bases, with 13 bases between. The CDR3 spans 13 residues. From germline, CDR1 is SGHDN and CDR2 FVKESK. The CDR3 here is CASGVQGTYEQYF. The DNA of the CDR3 is TGTGCCAGCGGGGTACAGGGAACCTACGAGCAGTACTTC.

The rearrangement uses TRBV4-1 and TRBJ2-5, with D perhaps TRBD2 (6 bases). The end of the DNA fits TRBJ2-7 better, so the J call may be wrong. This CDR3 comprises 19 residues. Germline loops: CDR1 MGHRA, CDR2 YSYEKL. The CDR3 bases are TGCGCCAGCAGCCAAGGCTCGGGTCTCCTGACGGGAGCGAACTACGAGCAGTACTTC. It encodes CASSQGSGLLTGANYEQYF.

This chain joins TRBV5-1 and TRBJ1-3; 7 nucleotides align to TRBD1. Germline V gene lookup returns CDR1 SGHRS and CDR2 YFSETQ. V lost 1 base, J lost 6 bases, and 7 bases stayed unmatched. The CDR3 is 15 amino acids. The CDR3 nucleotides are TGCGCCAGCAGCTTGTCCGGACAGGAGGCAAACACCATATATTTT. Its translation is CASSLSGQEANTIYF.

The chain carries TRBV6-1 and TRBJ2-3, with D possibly TRBD2 on 6 matching bases. V lost 6 bases, J lost 1 base, and 14 bases lay in between. Germline V gene data show CDR1 as MNHNS and CDR2 as SASEGT. The CDR3 runs to 15 residues. The CDR3 spells CASRPSDYRTDTQYF. CDR3 bases: TGTGCCAGCAGACCCTCGGACTACCGCACAGATACGCAGTATTTT.

The chain uses TRBV7-4 and TRBJ2-7, with 9 bases that match TRBD2. V shed 5 bases and J 7 bases; nucleotides not matched to a gene: 9. CDR3 length equals 14 residues. Germline CDR1 reads SGHVT; CDR2 reads SQSDAQ. The CDR3 DNA follows: TGTGCCAGCAGCCCCGGGGTAGCGGGAGAGGAGCAGTACTTC. Encoded protein: CASSPGVAGEEQYF.

This chain links TRBV13 with TRBJ2-1; D possibly uses TRBD1 or TRBD2 (6 bases each). V dropped 4 bases and J dropped 9 bases, with 22 bases sitting between them. The CDR3 has 16 residues. Germline V lookup: CDR1 PRHDT, CDR2 FYEKMQ (reference sequence). CDR3 residues: CASSSDYRGQFSEQFF. The CDR3, as DNA: TGTGCCAGCAGCTCAGACTACCGGGGGCAGTTTAGTGAGCAGTTCTTC.

The genes are TRBV27 and TRBJ2-5; 10 positions match TRBD2. The CDR3 is 15 amino acids. Germline assignment: CDR1 MNHEY and CDR2 SMNVEV (reference sequence). The V gene end was trimmed by 6 bases and the J gene end by 2 bases; junction bases not matched to a gene: 6. The CDR3 region has the DNA TGTGCCAGCAGAAAATTAGCGGGAGGACAAGAGACCCAGTACTTC. Translating it yields CASRKLAGGQETQYF.

The chain uses TRBV28 and TRBJ1-1; 7 bases are a match to TRBD1. From germline, CDR1 is MDHEN and CDR2 SYDVKM. This CDR3 contains 15 residues. V was pared by 6 bases and J by 1 base, with 8 bases of the junction left unmatched. The CDR3 loop is CASRVTGTANTEAFF. As DNA, the CDR3 is TGTGCCAGCAGAGTAACCGGGACAGCGAACACTGAAGCTTTCTTT.

This clone was seen more than once but under ten times. The chain carries TRBV9 and TRBJ2-1; possible D gene TRBD2, 5 bases. The CDR3 is 14 residues long. Trimming left V 0 bases short and J 4 bases short, with 8 bases between. The germline V gene encodes CDR1 SGDLS and CDR2 YYNGEE. CDR3: CASSVVGDYNEQFF. The DNA for the CDR3 is TGTGCCAGCAGCGTAGTCGGGGATTACAATGAGCAGTTCTTC.

This clone was found many times. The chain carries TRBV4-1 and TRBJ2-1; 14 positions match TRBD2. This CDR3 is built from 17 residues. J lost 3 bases, V lost 4 bases, and 5 bases had no gene match. Per germline, CDR1 MGHRA and CDR2 YSYEKL. For the CDR3, the DNA is TGCGCCAGCAGCCGCTCGGGACTAGCGGGAGACTACAATGAGCAGTTCTTC. Encoded protein: CASSRSGLAGDYNEQFF.

Only a few counts were recorded for this clone. In DNA form, the CDR3 reads TGCGCCAGCAGACGGGACCCAGTAAGTGATCAGCCCCAGCATTTT. Translated, it gives CASRRDPVSDQPQHF. V usage is TRBV4-1 and J usage is TRBJ1-5, with a weak D call TRBD1 (5 bases). V was shortened by 6 bases and J by 5 bases, with 17 bases between the two germline ends. The CDR3 length is 15 residues. Germline values: CDR1 MGHRA, CDR2 YSYEKL.

The chain links TRBV30 to TRBJ2-5; D is possibly TRBD1 (5 bases). Trimming shortened V by 0 bases and J by 7 bases, and 15 bases separated the two germline ends. The CDR3 has 14 amino acids. Germline V gene sequence: CDR1 GTSNPN, CDR2 SVGIG (reference sequence). In DNA, the CDR3 is TGTGCCTGGAGTGTTGACAGCCCGCCAGGGACCCAGTACTTC. Translated: CAWSVDSPPGTQYF.

The genes are TRBV27 and TRBJ2-1; TRBD2 matches 12 bases. V gave up 5 bases and J gave up 4 bases; unmatched junction bases: 6. The germline V gene encodes CDR1 MNHEY and CDR2 SMNVEV (reference sequence). The CDR3 is made up of 16 amino acids. This CDR3 is CASSPGTSGQYNEQFF. In nucleotides, the CDR3 is TGTGCCAGCAGTCCCGGGACTAGCGGGCAGTACAATGAGCAGTTCTTC.

This chain links TRBV29-1 with TRBJ2-5, with TRBD1 matching 7 bases. V shed 4 bases and J 2 bases; nucleotides not matched to a gene: 10. CDR1 is SQVTM, CDR2 ANQGSEA, per germline. The CDR3 sequence is 15 residues long. The CDR3 sequence is CSVVRTGGPQETQYF. In nucleotides, the CDR3 is TGCAGCGTTGTGAGGACAGGTGGCCCTCAAGAGACCCAGTACTTC. Full variable domain (rest looked up from reference TRBV29-1 and TRBJ2-5): SAVISQKPSRDICQRGTSLTIQCQVDSQVTMMFWYRQQPGQSLTLIATANQGSEATYESGFVIDKFPISRPNLTFSTLTVSNMSPEDSSIYLCSVVRTGGPQETQYFGPGTRLLVL.

The chain combines TRBV28 with TRBJ1-1; D is unresolved. The length of the CDR3 is 15 residues. Germline V gives CDR1 MDHEN, CDR2 SYDVKM. V was shortened by 5 bases and J by 1 base, with 14 bases between the two germline ends. CDR3 loop: CASSPGSGQNTEAFF. The CDR3 nucleotides read TGTGCCAGCAGTCCCGGTTCAGGTCAGAACACTGAAGCTTTCTTT. The full variable domain, rest sourced from reference TRBV28 and TRBJ1-1, is DVKVTQSSRYLVKRTGEKVFLECVQDMDHENMFWYRQDPGLGLRLIYFSYDVKMKEKGDIPEGYSVSREKKERFSLILESASTNQTSMYLCASSPGSGQNTEAFFGQGTRLTVV.

The rearrangement joins TRBV7-9 to TRBJ1-1, with 7 bases matching TRBD1. Germline CDR1 and CDR2: SEHNR and FQNEAQ (reference sequence). V shed 1 base, J shed 1 base, and the junction held 0 bases outside the gene matches. The CDR3 length is 14 residues. The CDR3 spells CASSLGTGNTEAFF. In DNA form, the CDR3 reads TGTGCCAGCAGCTTAGGGACAGGGAACACTGAAGCTTTCTTT.

The chain uses TRBV30 and TRBJ1-5; D may be TRBD1 (5 bases). V shed 0 bases and J shed 9 bases, with 24 bases lying between them. The germline V gene has CDR1 GTSNPN and CDR2 SVGIG (reference sequence). This CDR3 comprises 17 residues. CDR3 nucleotide sequence: TGTGCCTGGAGTGTGGGTTTGGGGACGACAGAAGCATGGCCCCAGCATTTT. Protein product: CAWSVGLGTTEAWPQHF.

This clone showed up just a few times. The chain carries TRBV10-3 and TRBJ1-2, with D possibly TRBD1 on 5 matching bases. CDR1 and CDR2 from the germline V gene are ENHRY and SYGVKD. V lost 6 bases and J lost 8, with 13 bases in between. This CDR3 has 12 amino acids. The CDR3 is CAISGGVLGYTF. DNA of the CDR3: TGTGCCATCAGCGGAGGGGTATTGGGCTACACCTTC.

The rearrangement joins TRBV28 to TRBJ1-2; a weak D match, TRBD1 (5 bases). This CDR3 has 13 amino acids. Germline V gene lookup returns CDR1 MDHEN and CDR2 SYDVKM. Trimming took off 3 bases at V and 6 bases at J, with 11 bases between the two ends. The CDR3 loop is CASSLPRVDGYTF. For the CDR3, the DNA is TGTGCCAGCAGTTTGCCCAGGGTGGATGGCTACACCTTC.

The chain couples TRBV6-5 to TRBJ1-2; D is ambiguous. CDR3 length: 13 amino acids. V shed 6 bases and J shed 5 bases, with 13 bases lying between them. Germline V gene data show CDR1 as MNHEY and CDR2 as SVGAGI. CDR3 protein: CASSSRPRYGYTF. For the CDR3, the DNA is TGTGCCAGCAGCTCACGCCCCCGGTATGGCTACACCTTC.

The chain couples TRBV4-2 to TRBJ2-5; 8 bases match TRBD1. The CDR3 is made up of 14 amino acids. Germline V gives CDR1 LGHNA, CDR2 YNFKEQ. J was trimmed by 5 bases and V by 4 bases; bases with no gene match: 6. CDR3 nucleotides: TGTGCCAGCAGCCCAGGGGGCGCGGGTGAGACCCAGTACTTC. Encoded protein: CASSPGGAGETQYF.